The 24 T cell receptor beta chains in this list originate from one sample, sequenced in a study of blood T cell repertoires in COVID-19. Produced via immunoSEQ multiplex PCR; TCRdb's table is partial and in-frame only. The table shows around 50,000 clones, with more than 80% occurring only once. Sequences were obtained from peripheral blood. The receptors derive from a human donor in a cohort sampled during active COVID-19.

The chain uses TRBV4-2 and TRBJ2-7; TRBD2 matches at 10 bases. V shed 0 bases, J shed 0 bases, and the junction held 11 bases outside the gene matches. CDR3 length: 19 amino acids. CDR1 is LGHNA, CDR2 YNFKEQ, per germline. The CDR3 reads CASSQEGQRGGPSSYEQYF. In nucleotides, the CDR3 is TGTGCCAGCAGCCAAGAGGGGCAGCGGGGGGGCCCCAGCTCCTACGAGCAGTACTTC.

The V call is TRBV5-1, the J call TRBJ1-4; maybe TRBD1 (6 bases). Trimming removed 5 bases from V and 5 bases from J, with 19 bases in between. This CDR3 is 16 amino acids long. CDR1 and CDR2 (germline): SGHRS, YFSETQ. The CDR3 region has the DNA TGCGCCAGCAGGACCGGGACACTCACGATGAATGAAAAACTGTTTTTT. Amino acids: CASRTGTLTMNEKLFF. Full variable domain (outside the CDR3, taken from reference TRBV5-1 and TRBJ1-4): KAGVTQTPRYLIKTRGQQVTLSCSPISGHRSVSWYQQTPGQGLQFLFEYFSETQRNKGNFPGRFSGRQFSNSRSEMNVSTLELGDSALYLCASRTGTLTMNEKLFFGSGTQLSVL.

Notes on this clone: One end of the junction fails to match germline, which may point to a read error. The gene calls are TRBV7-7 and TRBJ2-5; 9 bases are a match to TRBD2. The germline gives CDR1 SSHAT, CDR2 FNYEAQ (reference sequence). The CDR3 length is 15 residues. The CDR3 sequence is CASSLAGAGGETQYF. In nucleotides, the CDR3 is TGTGCTAGCAGCTTAGCGGGGGCAGGAGGAGAGACCCAGTACTTC. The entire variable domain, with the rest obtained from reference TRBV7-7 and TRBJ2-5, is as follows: GAGVSQSPRYKVTKRGQDVTLRCDPISSHATLYWYQQALGQGPEFLTYFNYEAQPDKSGLPSDRFSAERPEGSISTLTIQRTEQRDSAMYRCASSLAGAGGETQYFGPGTRLLVL.

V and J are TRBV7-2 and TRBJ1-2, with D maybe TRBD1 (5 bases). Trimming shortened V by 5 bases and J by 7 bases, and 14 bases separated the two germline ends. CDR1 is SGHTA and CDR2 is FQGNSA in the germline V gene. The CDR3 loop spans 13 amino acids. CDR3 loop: CASSETGSGGYTF. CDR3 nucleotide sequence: TGTGCCAGCAGCGAAACAGGATCGGGTGGCTACACCTTC.

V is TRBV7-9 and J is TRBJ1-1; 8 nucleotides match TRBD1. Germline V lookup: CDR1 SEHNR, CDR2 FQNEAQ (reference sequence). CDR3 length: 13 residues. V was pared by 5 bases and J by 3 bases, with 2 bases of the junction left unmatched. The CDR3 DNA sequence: TGTGCCAGCAGCCCGACAGGGGACACTGAAGCTTTCTTT. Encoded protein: CASSPTGDTEAFF.

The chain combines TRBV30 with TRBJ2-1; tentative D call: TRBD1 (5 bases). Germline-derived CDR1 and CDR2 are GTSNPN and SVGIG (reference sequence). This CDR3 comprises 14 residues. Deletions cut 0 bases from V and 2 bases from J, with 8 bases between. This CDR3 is CAWSVARAYNEQFF. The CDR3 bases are TGTGCCTGGAGTGTAGCCAGGGCCTACAATGAGCAGTTCTTC. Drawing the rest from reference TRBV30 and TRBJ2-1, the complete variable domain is SQTIHQWPATLVQPVGSPLSLECTVEGTSNPNLYWYRQAAGRGLQLLFYSVGIGQISSEVPQNLSASRPQDRQFILSSKKLLLSDSGFYLCAWSVARAYNEQFFGPGTRLTVL.

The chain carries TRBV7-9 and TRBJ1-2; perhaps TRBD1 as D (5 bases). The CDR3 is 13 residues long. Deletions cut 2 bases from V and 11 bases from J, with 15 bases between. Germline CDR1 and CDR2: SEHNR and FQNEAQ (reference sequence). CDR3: CASSLRGEMGYTF. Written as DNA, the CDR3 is TGTGCCAGCAGCTTAAGGGGCGAAATGGGGTACACCTTC.

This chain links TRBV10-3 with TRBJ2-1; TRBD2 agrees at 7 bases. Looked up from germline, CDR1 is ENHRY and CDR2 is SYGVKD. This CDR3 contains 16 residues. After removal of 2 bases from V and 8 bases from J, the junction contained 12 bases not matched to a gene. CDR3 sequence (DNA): TGTGCCATCAGTGAGGGCCGACTAGCCCCTGGGGATGAGCAGTTCTTC. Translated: CAISEGRLAPGDEQFF.

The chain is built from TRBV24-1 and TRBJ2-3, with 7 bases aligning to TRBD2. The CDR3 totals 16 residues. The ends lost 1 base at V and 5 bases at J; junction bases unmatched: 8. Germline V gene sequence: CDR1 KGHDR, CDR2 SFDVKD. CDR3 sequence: CATSDFKRGPGDTQYF. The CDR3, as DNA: TGTGCCACCAGTGATTTTAAGCGGGGACCGGGAGATACGCAGTATTTT.

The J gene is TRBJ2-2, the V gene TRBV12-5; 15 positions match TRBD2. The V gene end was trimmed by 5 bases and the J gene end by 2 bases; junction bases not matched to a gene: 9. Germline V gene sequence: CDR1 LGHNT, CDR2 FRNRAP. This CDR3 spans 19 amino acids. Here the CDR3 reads CASGLGRGLAGGNTGELFF. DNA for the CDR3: TGTGCTAGTGGTCTCGGGAGGGGACTAGCGGGAGGAAACACCGGGGAGCTGTTTTTT.

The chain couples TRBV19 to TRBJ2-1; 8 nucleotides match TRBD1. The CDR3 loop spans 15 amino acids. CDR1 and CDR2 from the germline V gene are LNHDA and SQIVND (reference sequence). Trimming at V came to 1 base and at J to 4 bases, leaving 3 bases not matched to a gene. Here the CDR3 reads CASSIGQGPYNEQFF. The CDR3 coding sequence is TGTGCCAGTAGTATAGGACAGGGGCCGTACAATGAGCAGTTCTTC. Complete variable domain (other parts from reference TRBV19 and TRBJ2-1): DGGITQSPKYLFRKEGQNVTLSCEQNLNHDAMYWYRQDPGQGLRLIYYSQIVNDFQKGDIAEGYSVSREKKESFPLTVTSAQKNPTAFYLCASSIGQGPYNEQFFGPGTRLTVL.

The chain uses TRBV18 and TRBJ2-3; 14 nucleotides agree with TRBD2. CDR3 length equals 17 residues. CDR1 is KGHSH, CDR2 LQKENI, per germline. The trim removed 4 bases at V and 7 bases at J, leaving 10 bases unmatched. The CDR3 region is CASSRDSGTSGGNTQYF. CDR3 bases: TGTGCCAGCTCACGGGACTCCGGGACTAGCGGGGGAAATACGCAGTATTTT.

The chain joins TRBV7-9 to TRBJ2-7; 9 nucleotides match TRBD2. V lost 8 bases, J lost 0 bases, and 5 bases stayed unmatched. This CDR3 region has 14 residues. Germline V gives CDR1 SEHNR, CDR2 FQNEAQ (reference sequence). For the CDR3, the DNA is TGTGCCAGCTCCGGACTAGCGACCTCCTACGAGCAGTACTTC. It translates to CASSGLATSYEQYF. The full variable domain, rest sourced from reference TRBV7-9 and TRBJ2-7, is DTGVSQNPRHKITKRGQNVTFRCDPISEHNRLYWYRQTLGQGPEFLTYFQNEAQLEKSRLLSDRFSAERPKGSFSTLEIQRTEQGDSAMYLCASSGLATSYEQYFGPGTRLTVT.

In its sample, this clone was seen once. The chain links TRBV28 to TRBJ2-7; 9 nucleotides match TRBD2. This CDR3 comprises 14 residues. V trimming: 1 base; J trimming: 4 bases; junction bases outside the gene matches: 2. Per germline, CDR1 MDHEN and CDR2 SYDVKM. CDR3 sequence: CASSLLAGEYEQYF. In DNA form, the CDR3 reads TGTGCCAGCAGTTTATTAGCGGGAGAGTACGAGCAGTACTTC.

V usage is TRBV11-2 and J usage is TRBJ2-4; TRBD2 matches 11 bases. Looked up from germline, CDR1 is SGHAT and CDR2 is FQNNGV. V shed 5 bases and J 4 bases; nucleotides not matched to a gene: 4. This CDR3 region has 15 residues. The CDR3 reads CASSSLAGGKNIQYF. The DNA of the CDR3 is TGTGCCAGCAGCAGCCTAGCGGGGGGAAAAAACATTCAGTACTTC.

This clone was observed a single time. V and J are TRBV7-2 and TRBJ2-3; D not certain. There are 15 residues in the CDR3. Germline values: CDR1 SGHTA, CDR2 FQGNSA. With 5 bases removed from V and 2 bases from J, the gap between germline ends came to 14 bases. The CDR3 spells CASSKLGLNTDTQYF. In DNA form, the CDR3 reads TGTGCCAGCAGCAAGCTGGGCCTCAACACAGATACGCAGTATTTT.

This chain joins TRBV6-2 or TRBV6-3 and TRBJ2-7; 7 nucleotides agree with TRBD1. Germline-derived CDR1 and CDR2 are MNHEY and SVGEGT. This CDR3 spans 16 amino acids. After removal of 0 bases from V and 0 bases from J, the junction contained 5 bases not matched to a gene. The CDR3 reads CASSYSRQGTSYEQYF. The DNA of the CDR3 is TGTGCCAGCAGTTACTCTCGACAGGGTACCTCCTACGAGCAGTACTTC.

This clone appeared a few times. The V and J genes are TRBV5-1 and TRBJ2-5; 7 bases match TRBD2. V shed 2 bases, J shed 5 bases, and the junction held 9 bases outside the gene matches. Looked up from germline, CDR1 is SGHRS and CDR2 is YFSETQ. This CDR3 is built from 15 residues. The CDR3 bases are TGCGCCAGCAGCTTTTCCAGCGGGGTGGGGGAGACCCAGTACTTC. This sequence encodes CASSFSSGVGETQYF.

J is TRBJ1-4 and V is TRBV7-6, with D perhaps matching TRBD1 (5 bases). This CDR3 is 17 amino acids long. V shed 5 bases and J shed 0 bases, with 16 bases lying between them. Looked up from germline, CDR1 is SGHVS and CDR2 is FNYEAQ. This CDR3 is CASSLPSDSATNEKLFF. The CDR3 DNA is TGTGCCAGCAGCCTCCCATCCGACAGTGCAACTAATGAAAAACTGTTTTTT.

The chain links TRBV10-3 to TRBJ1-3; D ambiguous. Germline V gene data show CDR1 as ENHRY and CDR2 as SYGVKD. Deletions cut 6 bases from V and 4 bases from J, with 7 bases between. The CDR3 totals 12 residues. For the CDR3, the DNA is TGTGCCATCAGCTATTTGGGAAACACCATATATTTT. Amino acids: CAISYLGNTIYF.

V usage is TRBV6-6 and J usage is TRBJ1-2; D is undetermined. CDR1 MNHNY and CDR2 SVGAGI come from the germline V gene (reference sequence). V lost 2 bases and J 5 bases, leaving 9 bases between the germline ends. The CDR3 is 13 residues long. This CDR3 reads CASSYDGSYGYTF. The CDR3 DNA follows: TGTGCCAGCAGTTACGACGGGTCGTATGGCTACACCTTC.

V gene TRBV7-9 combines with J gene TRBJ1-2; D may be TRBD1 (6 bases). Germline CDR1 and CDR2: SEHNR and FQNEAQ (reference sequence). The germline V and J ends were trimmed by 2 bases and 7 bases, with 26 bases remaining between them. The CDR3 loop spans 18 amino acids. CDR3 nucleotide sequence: TGTGCCAGCAGCTTACTAAGCGCAGGGGCGGCGGGCTGGTCTGGCTACACCTTC. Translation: CASSLLSAGAAGWSGYTF.

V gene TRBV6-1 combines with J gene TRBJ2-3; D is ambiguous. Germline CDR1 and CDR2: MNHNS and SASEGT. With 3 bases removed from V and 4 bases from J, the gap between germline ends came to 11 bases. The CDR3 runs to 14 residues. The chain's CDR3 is CASSDGPSADTQYF. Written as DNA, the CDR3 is TGTGCCAGCAGTGATGGGCCCTCCGCAGATACGCAGTATTTT.

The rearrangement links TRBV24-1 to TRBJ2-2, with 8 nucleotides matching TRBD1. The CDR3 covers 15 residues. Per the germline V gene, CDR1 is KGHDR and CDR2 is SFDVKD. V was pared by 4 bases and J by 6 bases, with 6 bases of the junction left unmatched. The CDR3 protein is CATSDPWTGPGELFF. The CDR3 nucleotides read TGTGCCACCAGTGACCCTTGGACAGGGCCCGGGGAGCTGTTTTTT.